The 12 T cell receptor beta chains given below trace back to one sample, sequenced in a study of cytomegalovirus exposure and HLA in healthy donors. The primer mix had 60 Vbeta and 13 Jbeta primers. Measured with immunoSEQ multiplex PCR; TCRdb has only the in-frame clones, and not every one. The sample lists some 200,000 clones, approximately 80% seen once, with 1.7% in the top ten. Sequencing was carried out using PBMCs. These TCRs come from a woman in her late teens or twenties in good health and CMV-seronegative.

The genes are TRBV19 and TRBJ2-3, with D tentatively TRBD2 (6 bases). The CDR3 totals 14 residues. The germline CDR1 and CDR2 sequences are LNHDA and SQIVND (reference sequence). V lost 5 bases to trimming and J lost 0 bases, with 9 bases between them. DNA of the CDR3: TGTGCCAGTAGTTCGGGGGTCAGCACAGATACGCAGTATTTT. Its translation: CASSSGVSTDTQYF.

V usage is TRBV4-1 and J usage is TRBJ2-1, with TRBD1 matching 7 bases. The CDR3 loop spans 15 amino acids. CDR1 is MGHRA, CDR2 YSYEKL, per germline. Unmatched junction bases numbered 9, after V lost 3 bases and J lost 7 bases. CDR3 sequence (DNA): TGCGCCAGCAGCCAGGCGAACAGGGGCGGGAATGAGCAGTTCTTC. Protein: CASSQANRGGNEQFF.

This sequence joins TRBV7-6 and TRBJ2-1; 9 bases fit TRBD2. The CDR3 has 13 residues. V was clipped by 5 bases and J by 9 bases; unmatched bases: 5. Germline CDR1 is SGHVS and CDR2 is FNYEAQ. The CDR3: CASSHGTSSEQFF. The CDR3 DNA reads as TGTGCCAGCAGCCACGGGACTAGCAGTGAGCAGTTCTTC.

The chain uses TRBV29-1 and TRBJ2-2; TRBD2 matches 13 bases. The J segment lost 5 bases and the V segment lost 0 bases, leaving 6 bases of the junction unmatched. The CDR3 covers 17 residues. CDR1 and CDR2 from the germline V gene are SQVTM and ANQGSEA. The CDR3 loop is CSVEDGLAGVGTGELFF. In DNA form, the CDR3 reads TGCAGCGTTGAAGATGGACTAGCGGGAGTTGGTACCGGGGAGCTGTTTTTT.

This chain links TRBV19 with TRBJ1-2; no clear D gene. V gave up 7 bases and J gave up 0 bases, with 15 bases separating them. Germline V gene data show CDR1 as LNHDA and CDR2 as SQIVND (reference sequence). The CDR3 sequence is 15 residues long. For the CDR3, the DNA is TGTGCCAGTAAGTTCGGTCGCTCATCTAACTATGGCTACACCTTC. It encodes CASKFGRSSNYGYTF.

The genes are TRBV15 and TRBJ1-3; TRBD1 matches at 7 bases. The length of the CDR3 is 15 residues. Germline CDR1 reads LNHNV; CDR2 reads YYDKDF (reference sequence). The V segment lost 5 bases and the J segment 10 bases; nucleotides outside the gene matches: 14. The CDR3 region has the DNA TGTGCCACCAGCCACCTCCACTCAGGGGGGAGTACCATATATTTT. It specifies CATSHLHSGGSTIYF.

V usage is TRBV27 and J usage is TRBJ1-1; 11 bases align to TRBD1. From germline, CDR1 is MNHEY and CDR2 SMNVEV (reference sequence). This CDR3 comprises 14 residues. Trimming cost V 6 bases and J 5 bases; bases outside gene matches: 5. CDR3 bases: TGTGCCAGCAGCCGGAGGGACAGGGGGACTGAAGCTTTCTTT. Protein product: CASSRRDRGTEAFF.

The chain has TRBV4-2 and TRBJ2-5; 10 positions match TRBD2. With 1 base clipped from V and 10 bases from J, the junction kept 9 bases outside the gene matches. The CDR3 is made up of 15 amino acids. Germline assignment: CDR1 LGHNA and CDR2 YNFKEQ. CDR3 sequence: CASSQGGGAGGDQYF. As DNA, the CDR3 is TGTGCCAGCAGCCAAGGGGGCGGAGCGGGAGGGGACCAGTACTTC.

The chain is built from TRBV4-3 and TRBJ2-2; 9 bases are a match to TRBD1. Trimming removed 0 bases from V and 3 bases from J; junction bases left unmatched: 8. Per germline, CDR1 LGHNA and CDR2 YSLEER. The CDR3 is 18 residues long. CDR3 bases: TGCGCCAGCAGCCAAGAGGTGGAACAGGGGGCCGACACCGGGGAGCTGTTTTTT. Protein product: CASSQEVEQGADTGELFF.

CDR3 region: CASSLGRTGIEQYV. DNA of the CDR3: TGTGCCAGCAGCTTAGGAAGGACAGGGATCGAGCAGTACGTC. This rearrangement joins TRBV11-2 to TRBJ2-7, with TRBD1 identical over 8 bases. V was clipped by 1 base and J by 6 bases; unmatched bases: 5. The CDR3 has 14 residues. Germline CDR1 and CDR2: SGHAT and FQNNGV.

The chain links TRBV5-6 to TRBJ2-3, with 7 bases lining up with TRBD1. This CDR3 is 15 amino acids long. Germline lookup yields CDR1 SGHDT and CDR2 YYEEEE. V gave up 0 bases and J gave up 1 base; unmatched junction bases: 2. The CDR3 bases are TGTGCCAGCAGCTTGGTTGGACAGGGCACAGATACGCAGTATTTT. As protein: CASSLVGQGTDTQYF.

This chain links TRBV2 with TRBJ2-1, with 9 bases identical to TRBD2. J lost 0 bases, V lost 6 bases, and 6 bases had no gene match. The CDR3 is 16 residues long. The germline V gene encodes CDR1 SNHLY and CDR2 FYNNEI. The CDR3 spells CASRKSSGGSYNEQFF. The CDR3 DNA sequence: TGTGCCAGCAGAAAGAGTAGCGGGGGCTCCTACAATGAGCAGTTCTTC.